The 10 T cell receptor beta chains listed next were all sequenced from one sample in a study of post-analysis software for immune sequencing data. Their antigen targets remain unknown. Findings and caveats of the study: Included in a set of about five TRBV segments more frequent in patients than controls were TRBV5-6, TRBV5-1 and TRBV20-1.

The TCR beta cDNA libraries contained unique molecular identifiers. Using its own MiXCR run on the PCR reads, TCRdb lists one record per CDR3 protein. The sample lists around 710,000 distinct CDR3 sequences, around 45% occurring once. Specimen: blood. These receptors came from a girl between 10 and 17 years old with multiple sclerosis.

This sequence joins TRBV28 and TRBJ2-1, with a possible D match to TRBD2 (6 bases). CDR3 length: 14 amino acids. Germline lookup yields CDR1 MDHEN and CDR2 SYDVKM. The V gene lost 7 bases and the J gene lost 15 bases, with 25 bases spanning the gap. The CDR3 nucleotides read TGTGCCAGCACCCCAGGGTCGGCTAGCAGGAGGGCGTTCTTC. It is translated as CASTPGSASRRAFF.

The chain uses TRBV10-3 and TRBJ2-3, with 12 nucleotides matching TRBD2. This CDR3 is 15 amino acids long. CDR1 ENHRY and CDR2 SYGVKD come from the germline V gene. Germline trimming cut 3 bases from V and 4 bases from J; bases unmatched to any gene: 2. The CDR3 DNA follows: TGTGCCATCAGTGAACTAGCGGGAGGACCAGATACGCAGTATTTT. Translated: CAISELAGGPDTQYF.

This clonotype has just a few counts. This chain links TRBV12-3 or TRBV12-4 with TRBJ2-7, with 10 bases that match TRBD1. V was clipped by 2 bases and J by 4 bases; unmatched bases: 8. There are 16 residues in the CDR3. This chain's CDR3 is CASSLSGDRGLYEQYF. Here the CDR3 DNA reads TGTGCCAGCAGTTTAAGTGGCGACAGGGGGCTTTACGAGCAGTACTTC.

This chain uses TRBV19 with TRBJ2-7; D assignment may be TRBD1 or TRBD2 (5 bases each). V shed 10 bases and J shed 3 bases, with 16 bases lying between them. There are 13 residues in the CDR3. Germline lookup yields CDR1 LNHDA and CDR2 SQIVND (reference sequence). CDR3 residues: CATRDGTYYEQYF. The CDR3 DNA sequence: TGTGCCACCCGGGACGGCACGTACTACGAGCAGTACTTC.

In its sample, this clonotype was seen a few times. The chain is built from TRBV5-6 and TRBJ2-7; D is possibly TRBD2 (5 bases). Germline V gives CDR1 SGHDT, CDR2 YYEEEE. Trimming removed 4 bases at V and 2 bases at J, with 16 bases between. The CDR3 consists of 15 residues. In DNA, the CDR3 is TGTGCCAGCAGCCCCTCAACCCGACTAACCTACGAGCAGTACTTC. Its protein product is CASSPSTRLTYEQYF.

This clonotype was picked up one time. One base away lies a much larger clone, so this may be a sequencing read error. The chain has TRBV11-2 and TRBJ2-3; the match to TRBD2 covers 8 bases. Germline CDR1 is SGHAT and CDR2 is FQNNGV. The CDR3 length is 17 residues. The V gene end was trimmed by 1 base and the J gene end by 5 bases; junction bases not matched to a gene: 11. CDR3 DNA: TGTGCCAGCAGCTTAGTGGCTAGCGGGCTGGTCATAGATACGCAGTATTTT. Its translation: CASSLVASGLVIDTQYF.

This clonotype was counted only a few times. This chain uses TRBV5-1 with TRBJ2-7, with 9 positions matching TRBD1. After removal of 0 bases from V and 4 bases from J, the junction contained 5 bases not matched to a gene. CDR3 length: 15 residues. Germline CDR1 is SGHRS and CDR2 is YFSETQ. The CDR3 protein is CASSLETGQGYEQYF. The CDR3 bases are TGCGCCAGCAGCTTGGAGACGGGACAGGGATACGAGCAGTACTTC.

The CDR3 bases are TGCGCCAGCAGCCAAGACGGGCAGCACTACACCTTC. It encodes CASSQDGQHYTF. This sequence joins TRBV4-1 and TRBJ1-2; D gene ambiguous. This CDR3 contains 12 residues. V was shortened by 0 bases and J by 10 bases, with 9 bases between the two germline ends. Looked up from germline, CDR1 is MGHRA and CDR2 is YSYEKL.

The table lists this clonotype with a few counts. The chain combines TRBV6-5 with TRBJ1-5; 9 bases are shared with TRBD1. V was pared by 4 bases and J by 7 bases, with 5 bases of the junction left unmatched. This CDR3 is built from 14 residues. CDR1 and CDR2 from the germline V gene are MNHEY and SVGAGI. CDR3 nucleotide sequence: TGTGCCAGCAGTTCGGGACAGGGTGGCCAGCCCCAGCATTTT. This gives the protein CASSSGQGGQPQHF.

Only a few counts were recorded for this clonotype. V usage is TRBV6-1 and J usage is TRBJ2-7; TRBD1 agrees at 12 bases. Trimming cost V 3 bases and J 12 bases; bases outside gene matches: 6. This CDR3 region has 13 residues. Germline V gene lookup returns CDR1 MNHNS and CDR2 SASEGT. CDR3: CASSDRDRGLLYF. The CDR3 DNA is TGTGCCAGCAGTGACCGGGACAGGGGGCTTTTGTACTTC.